This TCR beta chain was sequenced in a study of blood T cell repertoires in COVID-19. Turning to the study itself: Sites across the United States, Italy and Spain contributed samples from acute and convalescent COVID-19. The analysed material was cDNA or gDNA that came from T cells, B-cell-depleted T cells, or PBMCs.

Authors' methods: Amplified reference gene primers provided the basis for estimating nucleated cell counts. Generated by immunoSEQ multiplex PCR, the TCRdb table keeps only in-frame clones and is missing some. From that table come the V and J calls and clone size; the DNA was used to work out D and trimming. The data hold approximately 69,000 clones, with approximately 84% observed a single time. Note on this clone: This sample includes further DNA sequences coding for the same CDR3.

With 6 bases clipped from V and 2 bases from J, the junction kept 3 bases outside the gene matches. Per the germline V gene, CDR1 is ENHRY and CDR2 is SYGVKD. The CDR3 contains 14 residues. The chain combines TRBV10-3 with TRBJ1-1; 10 bases agree with TRBD1. This sequence originates from a human donor in a cohort sampled during active COVID-19. Sequences were obtained from peripheral blood. CDR3 protein: CAIRGDRGNTEAFF. The DNA of the CDR3 is TGTGCCATCAGAGGGGACAGGGGTAACACTGAAGCTTTCTTT.